The rows below give T cell receptor beta chains drawn from one sample of a study of shared clonotypes between healthy human individuals. Measured with immunoSEQ multiplex PCR; TCRdb has only the in-frame clones, and not every one. This sample has some 2,000,000 clones; over 85% occur once, and the top ten carry 0.13%. The sample comprised naive CD4+ T cells sorted from blood. These receptors originate from a man younger than 35 in good health. Each CDR3 is given without its conserved first and last residue. Each record gives: J gene, V gene, CDR3 protein.

TRBJ2-3 TRBV19 ASSSRGTDTQY
TRBJ2-7 TRBV4-1 ASSHPGQGIYEQY
TRBJ1-1 TRBV6-5 ASSSSTEAF
TRBJ2-7 TRBV7-8 ASSLTGDYEQY
TRBJ2-1 TRBV29-1 SVRLAGVLDEQF
TRBJ1-3 TRBV30 AWSGRGTERNTIY
TRBJ2-5 TRBV15 ATSRDLTGQETQY
TRBJ2-3 TRBV11-3 ASSPRGNTQY
TRBJ2-1 TRBV4-3 ASSQERTGPYNEQF
TRBJ2-2 TRBV6-1 ASSDVQGTGELF
TRBJ1-4 TRBV5-1 ASSRWTGSTNEKLF
TRBJ2-7 TRBV5-1 ASSRSTGFYEQY
TRBJ1-1 TRBV13 ASSSDRVSTEAF
TRBJ2-7 TRBV18 ASSPPTSGRAEQY
TRBJ2-5 TRBV11-2 ASSLLGQGATTQY
TRBJ2-1 TRBV5-4 ASSLGRREGPLF
TRBJ1-2 TRBV5-6 ASMVRGEGAGYT
TRBJ2-7 TRBV5-1 ASSLLSTEQY
TRBJ1-2 TRBV2 ASSFEGNYGYT
TRBJ1-2 TRBV16 ASSQASGHLGYT
TRBJ2-6 TRBV6-5 ASSYDHSGANVLT
TRBJ2-2 TRBV18 ASSYQGTGELF
TRBJ2-5 TRBV11-2 ASSTLIGETQY
TRBJ1-1 TRBV7-2 ASSPAGVGTEAF
TRBJ1-3 TRBV9 ASSPSTGNTIY
TRBJ2-2 TRBV7-2 ASSKRSNTGELF
TRBJ2-1 TRBV11-2 ASSLGSGGWEQF
TRBJ2-5 TRBV7-2 ASSLEVQETQY
TRBJ1-1 TRBV5-1 ASSLVVGGVAEAF